Listed below are T cell receptor beta chains from one sample, sequenced in a study. One entry per CDR3 protein results from TCRdb running MiXCR on the 5' RACE reads. Counted here are 45,000 to 55,000 distinct CDR3 sequences, more than 20% occurring once; the ten biggest clones make up roughly 3.1%. The sequencing sample was made of tumor-infiltrating naive CD4+ T cells sorted from the breast tumor. These receptors were obtained from a female donor with breast cancer. The CDR3 runs from the conserved cysteine through the conserved F or W. Fields, in order: V gene, CDR3 protein.

V gene: TRBV7-6
CDR3 protein: CASSKGGPPQPQHF

V gene: TRBV6-2/TRBV6-3
CDR3 protein: CAGRDSVGYGYTF

V gene: TRBV6-6
CDR3 protein: CASRNMNTGELFF

V gene: TRBV7-3
CDR3 protein: CASSLEGQVAPGELFF

V gene: TRBV12-3/TRBV12-4
CDR3 protein: CASRSTEKIRFYGYTF

V gene: TRBV7-2
CDR3 protein: CASSPNRGANTGELFF

V gene: TRBV7-8
CDR3 protein: CASSLVTIQYNEQFF

V gene: TRBV7-8
CDR3 protein: CASTYAGELFF

V gene: TRBV5-1
CDR3 protein: CASSLDGGKGYTF

V gene: TRBV6-1
CDR3 protein: CASSRYSNQPQHF

V gene: TRBV24-1
CDR3 protein: CATIGSLTPLNDTEAFF

V gene: TRBV7-9
CDR3 protein: CASTASTNEKLFF

V gene: TRBV20-1
CDR3 protein: CSVSGTGYEQYF

V gene: TRBV6-2/TRBV6-3
CDR3 protein: CASSYGRISYGYTF

V gene: TRBV20-1
CDR3 protein: CSAQTGSNQPQHF

V gene: TRBV7-2
CDR3 protein: CASGPGHGNEKLFF

V gene: TRBV7-2
CDR3 protein: CASSPGTAYGNTF

V gene: TRBV5-1
CDR3 protein: CASSDGDGSYGYTF

V gene: TRBV20-1
CDR3 protein: CSARISGASEQYF

V gene: TRBV7-9
CDR3 protein: CASSFQRDTIYEQYF

V gene: TRBV4-1
CDR3 protein: CASSQDQGAGQPQHF

V gene: TRBV27
CDR3 protein: CASSLGGDTQYF

V gene: TRBV6-1
CDR3 protein: CASSGTGWGEQYF

V gene: TRBV5-1
CDR3 protein: CACSVDGSYGYTF

V gene: TRBV5-1
CDR3 protein: CASSPGTYTDTQYF

V gene: TRBV24-1
CDR3 protein: CATSDYGYEQYF

V gene: TRBV6-6
CDR3 protein: CASSYTGRDGYTF

V gene: TRBV5-6
CDR3 protein: CASSSSRLTQETQYF

V gene: TRBV5-6
CDR3 protein: CASSRDWDHEQYF

V gene: TRBV3-1
CDR3 protein: CASSQGRVAQFF

V gene: TRBV29-1
CDR3 protein: CSVEGPEAFF

V gene: TRBV20-1
CDR3 protein: CSARNLAGEETQYF

V gene: TRBV20-1
CDR3 protein: CSARDLGTRPFGYTF

V gene: TRBV18
CDR3 protein: CASSPTGKGGGSPLHF

V gene: TRBV18
CDR3 protein: CASSPRVTTGANQPQHF

V gene: TRBV3-1
CDR3 protein: CASSQAGGAGELFF

V gene: TRBV28
CDR3 protein: CASRSGTPYEQYF

V gene: TRBV20-1
CDR3 protein: CSASRTGGNTIYF

V gene: TRBV9
CDR3 protein: CASSVLATTGNEQFF

V gene: TRBV29-1
CDR3 protein: CSVVLTRGSSYEQYF

V gene: TRBV20-1
CDR3 protein: CSANTPRGSSSGSFDNEQFF

V gene: TRBV7-9
CDR3 protein: CASTQGFTRDTQYF

V gene: TRBV20-1
CDR3 protein: CSAAPGGNTDTQYF